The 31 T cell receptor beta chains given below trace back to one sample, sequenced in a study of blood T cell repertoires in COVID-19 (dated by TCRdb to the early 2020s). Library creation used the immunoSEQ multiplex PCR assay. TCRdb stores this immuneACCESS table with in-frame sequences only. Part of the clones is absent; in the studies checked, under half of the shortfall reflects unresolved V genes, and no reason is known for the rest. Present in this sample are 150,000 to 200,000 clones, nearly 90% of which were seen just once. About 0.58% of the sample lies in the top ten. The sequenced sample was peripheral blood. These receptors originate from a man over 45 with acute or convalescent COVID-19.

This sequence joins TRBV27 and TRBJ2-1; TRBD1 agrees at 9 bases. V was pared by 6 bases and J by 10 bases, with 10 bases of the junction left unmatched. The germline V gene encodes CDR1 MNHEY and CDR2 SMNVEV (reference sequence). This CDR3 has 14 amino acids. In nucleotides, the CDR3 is TGTGCCAGCAGATGGGGACAGGGTGTCCGGGAGCAGTTCTTC. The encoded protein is CASRWGQGVREQFF.

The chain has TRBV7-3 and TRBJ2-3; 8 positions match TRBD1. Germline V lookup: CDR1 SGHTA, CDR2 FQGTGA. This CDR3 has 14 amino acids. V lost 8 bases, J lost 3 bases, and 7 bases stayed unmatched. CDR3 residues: CASSSRGLTDTQYF. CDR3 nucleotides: TGTGCCAGCTCCAGCAGGGGGCTTACAGATACGCAGTATTTT.

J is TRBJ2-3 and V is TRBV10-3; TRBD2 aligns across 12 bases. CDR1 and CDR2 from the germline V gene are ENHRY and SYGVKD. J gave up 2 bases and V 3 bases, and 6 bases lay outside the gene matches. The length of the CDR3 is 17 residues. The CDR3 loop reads CAISEELAGGLTDTQYF. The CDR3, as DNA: TGTGCCATCAGTGAAGAACTAGCGGGGGGACTCACAGATACGCAGTATTTT.

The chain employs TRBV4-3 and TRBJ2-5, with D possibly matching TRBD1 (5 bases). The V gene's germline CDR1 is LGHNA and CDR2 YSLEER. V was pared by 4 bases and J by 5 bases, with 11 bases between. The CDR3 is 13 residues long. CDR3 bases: TGCGCCAGCAGCCCGATCCAGGGCGAGACCCAGTACTTC. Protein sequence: CASSPIQGETQYF.

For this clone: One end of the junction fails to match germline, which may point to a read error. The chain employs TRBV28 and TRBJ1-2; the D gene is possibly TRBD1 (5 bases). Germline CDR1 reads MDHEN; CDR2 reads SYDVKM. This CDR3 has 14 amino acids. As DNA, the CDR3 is TGTGCCAGCAGCTTCCACCAAGGGGACTATGTCTACACCTTC. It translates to CASSFHQGDYVYTF.

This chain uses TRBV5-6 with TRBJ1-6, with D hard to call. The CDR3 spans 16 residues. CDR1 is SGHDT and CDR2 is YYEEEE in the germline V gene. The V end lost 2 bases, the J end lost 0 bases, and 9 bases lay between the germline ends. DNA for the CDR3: TGTGCCAGCAGCTTATGGCGGATCTCCTATAATTCACCCCTCCACTTT. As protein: CASSLWRISYNSPLHF. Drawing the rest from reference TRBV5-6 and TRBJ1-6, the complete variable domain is DAGVTQSPTHLIKTRGQQVTLRCSPKSGHDTVSWYQQALGQGPQFIFQYYEEEERQRGNFPDRFSGHQFPNYSSELNVNALLLGDSALYLCASSLWRISYNSPLHFGNGTRLTVT.

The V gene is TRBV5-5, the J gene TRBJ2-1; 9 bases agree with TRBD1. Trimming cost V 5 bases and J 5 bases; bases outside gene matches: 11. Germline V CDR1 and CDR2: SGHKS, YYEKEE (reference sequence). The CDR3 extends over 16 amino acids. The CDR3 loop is CASSLPGQGRNNEQFF. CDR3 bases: TGTGCCAGCAGTCTTCCGGGACAGGGAAGAAACAATGAGCAGTTCTTC.

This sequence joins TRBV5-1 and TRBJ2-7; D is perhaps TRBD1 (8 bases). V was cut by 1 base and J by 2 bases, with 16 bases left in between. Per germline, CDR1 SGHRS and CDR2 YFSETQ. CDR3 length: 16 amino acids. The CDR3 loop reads CASSLTQQGGTYEQYF. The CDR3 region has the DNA TGCGCCAGCAGCTTGACCCAACAGGGGGGGACCTACGAGCAGTACTTC.

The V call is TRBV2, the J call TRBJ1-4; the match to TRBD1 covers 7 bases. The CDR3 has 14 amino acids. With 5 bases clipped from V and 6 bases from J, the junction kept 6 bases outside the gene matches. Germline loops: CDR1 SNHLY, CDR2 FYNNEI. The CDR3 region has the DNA TGTGCCAGCAGTACACAGGGGCGGGATGAAAAACTGTTTTTT. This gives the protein CASSTQGRDEKLFF.

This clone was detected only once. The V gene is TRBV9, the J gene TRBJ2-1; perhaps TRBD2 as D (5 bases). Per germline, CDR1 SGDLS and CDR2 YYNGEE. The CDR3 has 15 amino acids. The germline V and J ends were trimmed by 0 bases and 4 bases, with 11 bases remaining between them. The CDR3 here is CASSVGVSVYNEQFF. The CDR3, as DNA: TGTGCCAGCAGCGTAGGGGTTAGCGTTTACAATGAGCAGTTCTTC.

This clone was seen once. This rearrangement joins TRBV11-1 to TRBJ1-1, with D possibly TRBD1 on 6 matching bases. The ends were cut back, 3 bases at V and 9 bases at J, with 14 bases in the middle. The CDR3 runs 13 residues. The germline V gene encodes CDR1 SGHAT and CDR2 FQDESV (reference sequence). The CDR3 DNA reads TGTGCCAGCAGCTTTACAGGGAGCCGTAAAGCTTTCTTT. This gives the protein CASSFTGSRKAFF.

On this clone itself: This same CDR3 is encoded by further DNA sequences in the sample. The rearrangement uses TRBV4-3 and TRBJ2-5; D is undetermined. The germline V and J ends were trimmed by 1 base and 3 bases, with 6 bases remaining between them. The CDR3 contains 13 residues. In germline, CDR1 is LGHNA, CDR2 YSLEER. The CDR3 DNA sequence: TGCGCCAGCAGCCAAGCCCGAGAAGAGACCCAGTACTTC. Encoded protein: CASSQAREETQYF.

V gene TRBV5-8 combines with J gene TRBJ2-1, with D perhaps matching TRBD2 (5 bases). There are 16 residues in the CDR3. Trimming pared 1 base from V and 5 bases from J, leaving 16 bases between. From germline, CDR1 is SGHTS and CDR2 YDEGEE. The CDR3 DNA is TGTGCCAGCAGCTTGTGGCGTGCGGGCCGTAACAATGAGCAGTTCTTC. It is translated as CASSLWRAGRNNEQFF.

CDR3 protein: CASQGTQETQYF. The CDR3 DNA is TGTGCCAGCCAGGGTACGCAAGAGACCCAGTACTTC. V usage is TRBV5-4 and J usage is TRBJ2-5, with a weak D call TRBD1 (5 bases). Deletions cut 7 bases from V and 2 bases from J, with 9 bases between. There are 12 residues in the CDR3. Germline V gives CDR1 SGHNT, CDR2 YYREEE (reference sequence).

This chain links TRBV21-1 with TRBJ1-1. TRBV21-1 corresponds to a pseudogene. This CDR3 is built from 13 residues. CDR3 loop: CSPGRDQNTEAFF. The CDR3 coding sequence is TGTAGTCCGGGGAGGGATCAGAACACTGAAGCTTTCTTT.

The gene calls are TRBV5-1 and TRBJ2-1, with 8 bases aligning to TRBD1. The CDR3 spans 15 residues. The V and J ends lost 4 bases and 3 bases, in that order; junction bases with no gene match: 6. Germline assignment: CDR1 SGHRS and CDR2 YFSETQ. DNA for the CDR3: TGCGCCAGCAGCCCGGGACAGGTGTTCTACAATGAGCAGTTCTTC. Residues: CASSPGQVFYNEQFF.

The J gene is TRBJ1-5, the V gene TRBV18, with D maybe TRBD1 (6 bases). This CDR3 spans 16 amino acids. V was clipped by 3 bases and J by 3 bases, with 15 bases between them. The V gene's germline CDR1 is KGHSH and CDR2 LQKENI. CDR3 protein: CASSPKQDSLNQPQHF. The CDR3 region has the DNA TGTGCCAGCTCACCCAAGCAGGACAGCCTCAATCAGCCCCAGCATTTT.

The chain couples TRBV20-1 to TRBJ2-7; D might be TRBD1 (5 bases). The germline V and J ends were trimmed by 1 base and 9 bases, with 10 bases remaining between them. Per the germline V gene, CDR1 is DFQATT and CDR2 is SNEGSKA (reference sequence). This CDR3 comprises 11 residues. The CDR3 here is CSARGTGRQYV. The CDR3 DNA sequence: TGCAGTGCTAGAGGCACAGGCCGGCAGTACGTC.

The CDR3 protein is CASSLTTGTAYNEQFF. The CDR3, as DNA: TGTGCCAGCAGCTTAACCACCGGGACAGCCTACAATGAGCAGTTCTTC. The chain is built from TRBV11-2 and TRBJ2-1; TRBD1 matches at 7 bases. CDR3 length equals 16 residues. The germline V gene has CDR1 SGHAT and CDR2 FQNNGV. V lost 2 bases, J lost 2 bases, and 6 bases stayed unmatched.

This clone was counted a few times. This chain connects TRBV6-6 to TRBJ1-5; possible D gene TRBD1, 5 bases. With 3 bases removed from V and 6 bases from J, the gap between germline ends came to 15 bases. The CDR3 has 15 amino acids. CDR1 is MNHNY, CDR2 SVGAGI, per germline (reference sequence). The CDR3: CASSYLRGASQPQHF. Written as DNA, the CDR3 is TGTGCCAGCAGTTATTTGCGCGGGGCGAGTCAGCCCCAGCATTTT.

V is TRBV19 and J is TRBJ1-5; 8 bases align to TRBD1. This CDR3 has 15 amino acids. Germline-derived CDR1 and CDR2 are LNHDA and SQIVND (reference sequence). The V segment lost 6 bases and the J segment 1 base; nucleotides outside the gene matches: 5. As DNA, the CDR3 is TGTGCCAGTAGGCCTAGACAGGGGAGCAATCAGCCCCAGCATTTT. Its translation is CASRPRQGSNQPQHF.

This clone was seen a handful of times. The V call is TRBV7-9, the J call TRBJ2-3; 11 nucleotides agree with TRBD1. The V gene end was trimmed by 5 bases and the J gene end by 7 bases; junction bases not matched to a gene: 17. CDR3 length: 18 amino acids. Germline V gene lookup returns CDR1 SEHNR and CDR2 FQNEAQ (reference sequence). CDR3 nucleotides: TGTGCCAGCAGCCCAGGGACAGGGGGGGGATCCCCAACGCATACGCAGTATTTT. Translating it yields CASSPGTGGGSPTHTQYF.

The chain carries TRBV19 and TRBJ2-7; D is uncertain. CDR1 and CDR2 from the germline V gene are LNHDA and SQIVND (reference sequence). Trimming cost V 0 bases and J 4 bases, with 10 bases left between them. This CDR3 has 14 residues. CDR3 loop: CASSIDSTVYEQYF. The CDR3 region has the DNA TGTGCCAGTAGTATAGATTCCACAGTTTACGAGCAGTACTTC.

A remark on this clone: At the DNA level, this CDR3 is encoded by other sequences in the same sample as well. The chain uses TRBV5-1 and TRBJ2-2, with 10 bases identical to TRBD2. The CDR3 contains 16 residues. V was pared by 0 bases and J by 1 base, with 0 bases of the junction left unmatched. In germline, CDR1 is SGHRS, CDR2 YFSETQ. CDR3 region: CASSLGTSGNTGELFF. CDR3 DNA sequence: TGCGCCAGCAGCTTGGGGACTAGCGGGAACACCGGGGAGCTGTTTTTT.

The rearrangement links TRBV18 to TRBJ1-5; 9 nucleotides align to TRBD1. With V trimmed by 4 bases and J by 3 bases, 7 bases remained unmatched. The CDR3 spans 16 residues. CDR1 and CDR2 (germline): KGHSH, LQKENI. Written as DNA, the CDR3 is TGTGCCAGCTCACTCAGCGGGACAGGGAACAATCAGCCCCAGCATTTT. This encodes CASSLSGTGNNQPQHF.

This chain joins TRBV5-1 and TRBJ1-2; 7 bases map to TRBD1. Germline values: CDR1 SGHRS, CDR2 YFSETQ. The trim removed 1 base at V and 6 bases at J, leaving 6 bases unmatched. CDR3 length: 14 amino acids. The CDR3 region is CASSLMRGQDGYTF. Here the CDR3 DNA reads TGCGCCAGCAGCTTGATGAGGGGGCAAGATGGCTACACCTTC.

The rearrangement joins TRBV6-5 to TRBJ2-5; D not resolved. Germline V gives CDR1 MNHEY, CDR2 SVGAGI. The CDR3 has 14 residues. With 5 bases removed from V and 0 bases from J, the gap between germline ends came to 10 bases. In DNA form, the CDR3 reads TGTGCCAGCAGTCGGTTGAGCTACCAAGAGACCCAGTACTTC. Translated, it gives CASSRLSYQETQYF.

The CDR3 spells CASTQGADTDTQYF. The CDR3 region has the DNA TGTGCCAGCACTCAGGGGGCAGACACAGATACGCAGTATTTT. The chain has TRBV21-1 and TRBJ2-3; TRBD1 was called by the table and not checked on the DNA. TRBV21-1 is described as a pseudogene. This CDR3 has 14 residues.

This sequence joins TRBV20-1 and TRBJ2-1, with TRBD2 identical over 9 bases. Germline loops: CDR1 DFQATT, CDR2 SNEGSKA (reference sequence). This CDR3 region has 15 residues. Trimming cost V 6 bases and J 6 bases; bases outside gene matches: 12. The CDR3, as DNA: TGCAGTGCCAGTCTCCCGCTAGCGGGGCTCAATGAGCAGTTCTTC. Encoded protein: CSASLPLAGLNEQFF.

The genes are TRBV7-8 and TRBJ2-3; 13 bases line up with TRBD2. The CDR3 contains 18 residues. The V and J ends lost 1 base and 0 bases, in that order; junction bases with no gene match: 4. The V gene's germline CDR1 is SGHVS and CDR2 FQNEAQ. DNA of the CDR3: TGTGCCAGCAGCTTAGTACTAGCGGGAGGGTCTAGCACAGATACGCAGTATTTT. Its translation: CASSLVLAGGSSTDTQYF.

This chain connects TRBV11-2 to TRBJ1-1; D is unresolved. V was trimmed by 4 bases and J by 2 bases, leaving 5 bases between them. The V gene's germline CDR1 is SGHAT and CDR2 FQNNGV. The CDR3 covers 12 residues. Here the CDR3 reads CASSYSNTEAFF. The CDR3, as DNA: TGTGCCAGCAGCTACTCAAACACTGAAGCTTTCTTT.